One and the same sample provided the 21 T cell receptor beta chains below, sequenced in a study of cytomegalovirus exposure and HLA in healthy donors listed by TCRdb under 2017. Library construction relied on the immunoSEQ multiplex PCR assay. For the multiplex PCR, a mixture combining 60 forward primers for TCR Vbeta segments and 13 reverse primers for TCR Jbeta segments was used. TCRdb retrieved this table from immuneACCESS and kept in-frame rearrangements only. Not all clones are present; in checked studies, unresolved V genes account for under half, and no reason is known for the remainder. Within this sample are 95,000 to 150,000 clones, with 50% to 75% of them counted one time only. The ten largest clones capture under 9% of the sample. The specimen was PBMCs. These receptors came from a woman aged 40 to 50 in good health and CMV-seropositive.

The genes are TRBV5-1 and TRBJ2-7; D is unresolved. CDR3 length: 13 residues. Germline V lookup: CDR1 SGHRS, CDR2 YFSETQ. Trimming cost V 5 bases and J 0 bases, with 9 bases left between them. The CDR3 sequence: CASSHSGSYEQYF. The CDR3 DNA is TGCGCCAGCAGTCATTCCGGCTCCTACGAGCAGTACTTC.

The chain is built from TRBV5-1 and TRBJ2-5, with TRBD1 identical over 10 bases. Per the germline V gene, CDR1 is SGHRS and CDR2 is YFSETQ. The junction had 4 bases not matched to a gene; V was cut back by 7 bases and J by 1 base. This CDR3 is built from 14 residues. The CDR3 coding sequence is TGCGCCAGCGGGGGGGACAGGGGCCAAGAGACCCAGTACTTC. As protein: CASGGDRGQETQYF.

The V gene is TRBV5-1, the J gene TRBJ1-4; tentative D call: TRBD1 (5 bases). The CDR3 totals 15 residues. V lost 4 bases and J 5 bases, leaving 15 bases between the germline ends. Germline CDR1 SGHRS, CDR2 YFSETQ. The CDR3 bases are TGCGCCAGCAGCCGGGGGACTGCCACCAATGAAAAACTGTTTTTT. It is translated as CASSRGTATNEKLFF.

V is TRBV9 and J is TRBJ1-2, with 10 bases fitting TRBD1. CDR3 size: 14 residues. CDR1 is SGDLS and CDR2 is YYNGEE in the germline V gene. Germline trimming cut 3 bases from V and 6 bases from J; bases unmatched to any gene: 5. The CDR3 sequence is CASSAGTGENGYTF. CDR3 DNA sequence: TGTGCCAGCAGCGCGGGGACAGGGGAAAATGGCTACACCTTC. Filled out from reference TRBV9 and TRBJ1-2, the complete variable domain reads DSGVTQTPKHLITATGQRVTLRCSPRSGDLSVYWYQQSLDQGLQFLIQYYNGEERAKGNILERFSAQQFPDLHSELNLSSLELGDSALYFCASSAGTGENGYTFGSGTRLTVV.

The chain combines TRBV11-1 with TRBJ2-7, with TRBD2 identical over 10 bases. The CDR3 runs to 15 residues. Per germline, CDR1 SGHAT and CDR2 FQDESV (reference sequence). With 1 base clipped from V and 7 bases from J, the junction kept 7 bases outside the gene matches. CDR3 sequence: CASSLELAGVGEQYF. The CDR3 DNA follows: TGTGCCAGCAGCTTAGAGCTAGCGGGAGTAGGTGAGCAGTACTTC. The full variable domain, rest sourced from reference TRBV11-1 and TRBJ2-7, is EAEVAQSPRYKITEKSQAVAFWCDPISGHATLYWYRQILGQGPELLVQFQDESVVDDSQLPKDRFSAERLKGVDSTLKIQPAELGDSAMYLCASSLELAGVGEQYFGPGTRLTVT.

The chain links TRBV9 to TRBJ2-6; the match to TRBD1 covers 9 bases. J was trimmed by 0 bases and V by 6 bases; bases with no gene match: 4. The CDR3 is made up of 16 amino acids. Germline V gene sequence: CDR1 SGDLS, CDR2 YYNGEE. For the CDR3, the DNA is TGTGCCAGCACCGGGACAGGGTTCTCTGGGGCCAACGTCCTGACTTTC. Its translation: CASTGTGFSGANVLTF.

This clone was recorded once. The CDR3: CASSLGTGISVNYGYTF. The CDR3, as DNA: TGCGCCAGCAGCTTGGGGACAGGAATTTCGGTTAACTATGGCTACACCTTC. The rearrangement links TRBV5-1 to TRBJ1-2; TRBD1 matches 7 bases. Germline V gives CDR1 SGHRS, CDR2 YFSETQ. Trimming cost V 0 bases and J 1 base; bases outside gene matches: 9. The length of the CDR3 is 17 residues.

Points on this clone: Sequence at one end of the junction differs from germline and may be a read error. V is TRBV7-9 and J is TRBJ1-5; D is undetermined. CDR1 and CDR2 from the germline V gene are SEHNR and FQNEAQ (reference sequence). The CDR3 has 12 residues. In DNA form, the CDR3 reads TGTTCCAGCAGCTTAGGTCCCGAGCCCCAGCATTTT. It encodes CSSSLGPEPQHF.

This clone appeared a few times. The V and J genes are TRBV20-1 and TRBJ2-1; 7 nucleotides match TRBD2. With V trimmed by 4 bases and J by 11 bases, 5 bases remained unmatched. Germline V CDR1 and CDR2: DFQATT, SNEGSKA (reference sequence). This CDR3 region has 11 residues. The CDR3 sequence: CSATTSSKQFF. DNA for the CDR3: TGCAGTGCTACGACTAGCTCCAAGCAGTTCTTC.

This clone has a handful of counts. The V call is TRBV18, the J call TRBJ1-6, with 10 bases that match TRBD1. With V trimmed by 2 bases and J by 5 bases, 3 bases remained unmatched. In germline, CDR1 is KGHSH, CDR2 LQKENI. CDR3 length equals 16 residues. CDR3 DNA sequence: TGTGCCAGCTCACCAAGGGGACAGGGGAATAATTCACCCCTCCACTTT. Translation: CASSPRGQGNNSPLHF.

The J gene is TRBJ2-5, the V gene TRBV28, with a tentative D call TRBD1 (6 bases). The CDR3 runs 16 residues. From germline, CDR1 is MDHEN and CDR2 SYDVKM. Trimming took off 5 bases at V and 5 bases at J, with 21 bases between the two ends. The CDR3 DNA is TGTGCCAGCAGTCCCCTAGTGGCAGATCAGGGGGAGACCCAGTACTTC. It codes for CASSPLVADQGETQYF.

The J gene is TRBJ2-7, the V gene TRBV27, with TRBD2 identical over 12 bases. The germline gives CDR1 MNHEY, CDR2 SMNVEV (reference sequence). The ends lost 4 bases at V and 5 bases at J; junction bases unmatched: 3. The CDR3 totals 14 residues. CDR3 region: CASSWTSGNHEQYF. The CDR3 DNA follows: TGTGCCAGCAGTTGGACTAGCGGGAATCACGAGCAGTACTTC.

CDR3: CASTPPGVPQYF. The CDR3 DNA reads as TGTGCCAGCACCCCCCCCGGGGTTCCGCAGTACTTC. The chain combines TRBV5-8 with TRBJ2-7; the D gene is possibly TRBD2 (5 bases). The V end lost 6 bases, the J end lost 9 bases, and 16 bases lay between the germline ends. The CDR3 spans 12 residues. Germline CDR1 SGHTS, CDR2 YDEGEE. Filled out from reference TRBV5-8 and TRBJ2-7, the complete variable domain reads EAGVTQSPTHLIKTRGQQATLRCSPISGHTSVYWYQQALGLGLQFLLWYDEGEERNRGNFPPRFSGRQFPNYSSELNVNALELEDSALYLCASTPPGVPQYFGPGTRLTVT.

The rearrangement uses TRBV5-1 and TRBJ2-5, with TRBD2 matching over 13 bases. CDR1 and CDR2 (germline): SGHRS, YFSETQ. V dropped 1 base and J dropped 5; count of bases not matched to a gene: 5. The CDR3 has 16 residues. As DNA, the CDR3 is TGCGCCAGCAGCTTGTGGACTAGCGGGGGAGGGGAGACCCAGTACTTC. Translation: CASSLWTSGGGETQYF.

This clone has more than one count but fewer than ten. V usage is TRBV6-6 and J usage is TRBJ1-1; TRBD1 is a possible D gene (6 bases). Per germline, CDR1 MNHNY and CDR2 SVGAGI (reference sequence). The length of the CDR3 is 16 residues. With 0 bases removed from V and 3 bases from J, the gap between germline ends came to 14 bases. CDR3 DNA sequence: TGTGCCAGCAGTTACTCGAGGTCCAGGGGTGACACTGAAGCTTTCTTT. Translated, it gives CASSYSRSRGDTEAFF.

This clone was counted ten times or more. V gene TRBV10-3 combines with J gene TRBJ2-1, with 10 bases matching TRBD2. V lost 0 bases, J lost 6 bases, and 8 bases stayed unmatched. CDR1 and CDR2 (germline): ENHRY, SYGVKD. The CDR3 length is 17 residues. For the CDR3, the DNA is TGTGCCATCAGTGAGTCTGACCCAGCGGGAGGGGGCAATGAGCAGTTCTTC. Translated, it gives CAISESDPAGGGNEQFF.

This clone was seen a few times. V usage is TRBV5-6 and J usage is TRBJ2-5; TRBD2 aligns across 8 bases. Matching the DNA end better, TRBJ2-7 makes the J call doubtful. The CDR3 extends over 15 amino acids. The V gene's germline CDR1 is SGHDT and CDR2 YYEEEE. CDR3 in amino acids: CASREAGDYSYEQYF. As DNA, the CDR3 is TGTGCCAGCAGAGAAGCGGGGGATTACTCCTACGAGCAGTACTTC.

The chain couples TRBV12-5 to TRBJ1-2; D is perhaps TRBD1 (6 bases). The germline V gene has CDR1 LGHNT and CDR2 FRNRAP. The CDR3 runs to 12 residues. Trimming left V 6 bases short and J 8 bases short, with 13 bases between. The CDR3 spells CASGHNRAGYTF. The DNA for the CDR3 is TGTGCTAGTGGCCACAACAGGGCAGGCTACACCTTC.

The CDR3 region has the DNA TGTGCCAGCAGAGCCAGCGAAGGGGTCGGCTACGAGCAGTACTTC. Translation gives CASRASEGVGYEQYF. The chain has TRBV2 and TRBJ2-7, with D perhaps TRBD1 (5 bases). V shed 6 bases and J shed 3 bases, with 18 bases lying between them. Germline V gene sequence: CDR1 SNHLY, CDR2 FYNNEI. The CDR3 is made up of 15 amino acids.

This chain uses TRBV9 with TRBJ1-2, with 12 bases matching TRBD1. Germline trimming cut 3 bases from V and 2 bases from J; bases unmatched to any gene: 5. The germline V gene encodes CDR1 SGDLS and CDR2 YYNGEE. CDR3 length: 16 residues. CDR3 residues: CASSGGQGAGNYGYTF. The CDR3 DNA reads as TGTGCCAGCAGCGGGGGACAGGGGGCGGGAAACTATGGCTACACCTTC.

This clone appeared a few times. Other DNA sequences in the same sample also yield this CDR3. V gene TRBV5-1 combines with J gene TRBJ2-7; 8 bases map to TRBD1. J lost 5 bases, V lost 0 bases, and 4 bases had no gene match. Germline V CDR1 and CDR2: SGHRS, YFSETQ. The CDR3 runs 14 residues. The CDR3: CASSLGQGRNEQYF. The CDR3 DNA reads TGCGCCAGCAGCTTGGGACAGGGGCGGAACGAGCAGTACTTC.